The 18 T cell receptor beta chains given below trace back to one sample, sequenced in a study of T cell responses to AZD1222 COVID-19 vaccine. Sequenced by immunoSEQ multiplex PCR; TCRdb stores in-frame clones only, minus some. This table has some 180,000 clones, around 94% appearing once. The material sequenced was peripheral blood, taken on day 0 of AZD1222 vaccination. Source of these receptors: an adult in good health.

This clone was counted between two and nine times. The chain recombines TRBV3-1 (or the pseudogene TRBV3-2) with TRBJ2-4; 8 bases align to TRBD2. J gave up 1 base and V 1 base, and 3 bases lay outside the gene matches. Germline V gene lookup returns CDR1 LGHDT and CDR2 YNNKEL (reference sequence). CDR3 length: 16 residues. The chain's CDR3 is CASSQGRGVAKNIQYF. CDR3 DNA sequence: TGTGCCAGCAGCCAAGGGCGGGGGGTGGCCAAAAACATTCAGTACTTC.

The CDR3 coding sequence is TGTGCCAGCAGCGATAGACAGGGGGTGGCGGTGAACACTGAAGCTTTCTTT. Protein sequence: CASSDRQGVAVNTEAFF. This chain joins TRBV7-2 and TRBJ1-1; 9 bases match TRBD1. The CDR3 contains 17 residues. After removal of 5 bases from V and 0 bases from J, the junction contained 10 bases not matched to a gene. Germline CDR1 is SGHTA and CDR2 is FQGNSA.

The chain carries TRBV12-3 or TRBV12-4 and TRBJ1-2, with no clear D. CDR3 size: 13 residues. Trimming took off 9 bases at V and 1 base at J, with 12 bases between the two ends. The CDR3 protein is CASRGSGNYGYTF. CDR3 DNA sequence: TGTGCCAGTAGAGGGAGTGGTAACTATGGCTACACCTTC.

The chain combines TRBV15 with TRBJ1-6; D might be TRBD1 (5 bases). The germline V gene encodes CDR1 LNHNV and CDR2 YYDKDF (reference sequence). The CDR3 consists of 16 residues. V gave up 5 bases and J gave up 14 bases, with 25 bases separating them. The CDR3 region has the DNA TGTGCCACCAGCGGGCGGTTTGGGGCGGGCGTTGCGTCCCTCCACTTT. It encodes CATSGRFGAGVASLHF. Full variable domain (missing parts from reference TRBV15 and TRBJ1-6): DAMVIQNPRYQVTQFGKPVTLSCSQTLNHNVMYWYQQKSSQAPKLLFHYYDKDFNNEADTPDNFQSRRPNTSFCFLDIRSPGLGDTAMYLCATSGRFGAGVASLHFGNGTRLTVT.

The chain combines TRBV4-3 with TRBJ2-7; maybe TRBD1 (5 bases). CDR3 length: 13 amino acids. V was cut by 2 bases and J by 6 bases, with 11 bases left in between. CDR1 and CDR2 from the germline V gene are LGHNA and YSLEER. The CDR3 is CASSQRPQGEQYF. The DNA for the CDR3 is TGCGCCAGCAGCCAAAGGCCGCAGGGCGAGCAGTACTTC.

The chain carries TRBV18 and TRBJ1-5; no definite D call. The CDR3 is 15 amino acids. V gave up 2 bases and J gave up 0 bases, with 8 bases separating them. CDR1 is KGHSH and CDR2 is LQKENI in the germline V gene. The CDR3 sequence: CASSPGQNSNQPQHF. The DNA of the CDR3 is TGTGCCAGCTCACCAGGGCAAAATAGCAATCAGCCCCAGCATTTT.

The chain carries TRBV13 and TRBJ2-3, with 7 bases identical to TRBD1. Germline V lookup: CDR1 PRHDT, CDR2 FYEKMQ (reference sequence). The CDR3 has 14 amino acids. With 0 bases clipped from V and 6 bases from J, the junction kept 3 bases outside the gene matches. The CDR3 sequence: CASSLGLRGDTQYF. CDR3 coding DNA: TGTGCCAGCAGCTTAGGCCTCAGGGGGGATACGCAGTATTTT.

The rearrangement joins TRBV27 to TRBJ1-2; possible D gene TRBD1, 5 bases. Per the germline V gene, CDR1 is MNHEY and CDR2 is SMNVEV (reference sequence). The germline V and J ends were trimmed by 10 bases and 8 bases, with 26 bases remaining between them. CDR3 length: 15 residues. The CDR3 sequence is CATLGWAAGMVGYTF. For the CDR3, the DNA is TGTGCCACCTTGGGGTGGGCTGCAGGGATGGTGGGCTACACCTTC.

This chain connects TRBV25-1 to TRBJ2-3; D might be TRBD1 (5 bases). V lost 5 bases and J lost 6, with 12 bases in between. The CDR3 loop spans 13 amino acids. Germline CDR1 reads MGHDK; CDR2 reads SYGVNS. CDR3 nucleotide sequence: TGTGCCAGCAGTTTAGGGGCCGCGGATACGCAGTATTTT. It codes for CASSLGAADTQYF. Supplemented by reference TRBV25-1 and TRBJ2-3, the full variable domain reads EADIYQTPRYLVIGTGKKITLECSQTMGHDKMYWYQQDPGMELHLIHYSYGVNSTEKGDLSSESTVSRIRTEHFPLTLESARPSHTSQYLCASSLGAADTQYFGPGTRLTVL.

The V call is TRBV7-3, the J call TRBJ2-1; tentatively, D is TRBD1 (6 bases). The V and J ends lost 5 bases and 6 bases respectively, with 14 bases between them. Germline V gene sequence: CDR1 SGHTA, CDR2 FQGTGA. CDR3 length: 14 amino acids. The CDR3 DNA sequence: TGTGCCAGCAGCGCCGGGACAACCGCCAATGAGCAGTTCTTC. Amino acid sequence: CASSAGTTANEQFF.

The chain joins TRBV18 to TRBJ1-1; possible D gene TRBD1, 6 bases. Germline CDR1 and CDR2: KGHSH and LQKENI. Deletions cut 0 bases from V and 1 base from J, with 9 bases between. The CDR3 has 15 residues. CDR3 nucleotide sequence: TGTGCCAGCTCACCACCCCAGGGGACGAACACTGAAGCTTTCTTT. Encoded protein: CASSPPQGTNTEAFF.

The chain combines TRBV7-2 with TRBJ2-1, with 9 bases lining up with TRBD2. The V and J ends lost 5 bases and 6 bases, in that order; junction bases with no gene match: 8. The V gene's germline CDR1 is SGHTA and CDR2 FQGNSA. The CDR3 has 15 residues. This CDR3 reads CASSSRGGGFNEQFF. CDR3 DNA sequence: TGTGCCAGCAGCAGTCGCGGGGGGGGATTCAATGAGCAGTTCTTC.

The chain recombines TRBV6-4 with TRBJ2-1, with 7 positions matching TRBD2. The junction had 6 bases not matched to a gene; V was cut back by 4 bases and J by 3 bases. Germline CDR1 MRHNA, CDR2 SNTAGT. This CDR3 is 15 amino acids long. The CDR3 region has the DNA TGTGCCAGCAGTGGCGGGCGGGGGAGCTACAATGAGCAGTTCTTC. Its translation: CASSGGRGSYNEQFF.

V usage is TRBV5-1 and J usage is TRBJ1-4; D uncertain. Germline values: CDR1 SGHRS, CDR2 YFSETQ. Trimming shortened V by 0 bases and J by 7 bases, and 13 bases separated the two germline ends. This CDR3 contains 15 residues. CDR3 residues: CASSLEARRTEKLFF. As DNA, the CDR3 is TGCGCCAGCAGCTTGGAGGCTCGGCGCACTGAAAAACTGTTTTTT. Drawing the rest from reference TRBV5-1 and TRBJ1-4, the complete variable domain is KAGVTQTPRYLIKTRGQQVTLSCSPISGHRSVSWYQQTPGQGLQFLFEYFSETQRNKGNFPGRFSGRQFSNSRSEMNVSTLELGDSALYLCASSLEARRTEKLFFGSGTQLSVL.

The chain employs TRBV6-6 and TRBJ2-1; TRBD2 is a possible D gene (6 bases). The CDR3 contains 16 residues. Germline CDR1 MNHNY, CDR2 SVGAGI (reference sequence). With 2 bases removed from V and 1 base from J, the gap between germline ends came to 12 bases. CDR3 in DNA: TGTGCCAGCAGTTACCGACGGGGGAATTCCTACAATGAGCAGTTCTTC. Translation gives CASSYRRGNSYNEQFF.

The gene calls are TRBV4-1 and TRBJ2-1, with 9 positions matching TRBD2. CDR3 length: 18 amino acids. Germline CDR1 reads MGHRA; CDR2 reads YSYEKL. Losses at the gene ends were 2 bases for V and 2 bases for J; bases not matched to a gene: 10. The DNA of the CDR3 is TGCGCCAGCAGCCAATCAGGGTCAAGCGGGGGGCCCTACAATGAGCAGTTCTTC. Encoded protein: CASSQSGSSGGPYNEQFF.

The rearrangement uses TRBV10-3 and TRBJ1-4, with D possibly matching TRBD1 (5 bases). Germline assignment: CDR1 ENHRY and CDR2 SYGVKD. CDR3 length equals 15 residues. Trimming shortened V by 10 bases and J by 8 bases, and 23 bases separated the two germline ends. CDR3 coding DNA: TGTGCCACCGGGGGAAGCCAGATGAGCGGGGAAAAACTGTTTTTT. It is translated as CATGGSQMSGEKLFF.

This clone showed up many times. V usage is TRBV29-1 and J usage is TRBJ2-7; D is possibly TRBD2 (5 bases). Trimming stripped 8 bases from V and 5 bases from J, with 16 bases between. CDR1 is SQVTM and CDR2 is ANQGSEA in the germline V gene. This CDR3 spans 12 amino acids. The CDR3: CSSSSGSHEQYF. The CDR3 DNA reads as TGCAGCTCTTCCTCGGGGTCCCACGAGCAGTACTTC.